The entry that follows covers one T cell receptor (beta chain) sequence. The sample is drawn from a study of blood T cell repertoires in COVID-19. Libraries were prepared by immunoSEQ multiplex PCR; TCRdb keeps only in-frame clonotypes and omits some of them. The sample has around 220,000 clones, 80% seen once; the top ten hold about 7%. Trimming removed 4 bases from V and 3 bases from J, with 4 bases in between. CDR3 length: 12 residues. Looked up from germline, CDR1 is MDHEN and CDR2 is SYDVKM. Sequenced: PBMCs or T cells enriched from blood (not recorded which). The gene calls are TRBV28 and TRBJ2-4; D gene ambiguous. The TCR originated in a woman in her thirties or forties with acute COVID-19. The CDR3 bases are TGTGCCAGCAGTTATAACAAAAACATTCAGTACTTC. Translated: CASSYNKNIQYF.